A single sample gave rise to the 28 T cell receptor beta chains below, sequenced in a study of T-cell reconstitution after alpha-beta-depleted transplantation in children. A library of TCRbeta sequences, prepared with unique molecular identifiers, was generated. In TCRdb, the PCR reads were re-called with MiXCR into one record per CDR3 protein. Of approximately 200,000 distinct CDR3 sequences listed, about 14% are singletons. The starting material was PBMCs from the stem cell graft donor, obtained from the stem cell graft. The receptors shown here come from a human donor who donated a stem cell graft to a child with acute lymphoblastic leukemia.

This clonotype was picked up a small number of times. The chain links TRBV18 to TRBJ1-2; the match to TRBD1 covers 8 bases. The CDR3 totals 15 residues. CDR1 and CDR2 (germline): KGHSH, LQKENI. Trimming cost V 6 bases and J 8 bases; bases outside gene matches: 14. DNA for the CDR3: TGTGCCAGCTCTCCCTACGGACAGGGCAAGAGGGGCTACACCTTC. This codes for CASSPYGQGKRGYTF.

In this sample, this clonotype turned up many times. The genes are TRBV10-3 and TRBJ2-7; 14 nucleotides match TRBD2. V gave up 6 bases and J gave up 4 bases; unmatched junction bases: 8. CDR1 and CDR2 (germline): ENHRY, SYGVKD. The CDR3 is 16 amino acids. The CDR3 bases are TGTGCCATCAGCGCTGGGACTAGCGGGAGTCTATACGAGCAGTACTTC. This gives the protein CAISAGTSGSLYEQYF.

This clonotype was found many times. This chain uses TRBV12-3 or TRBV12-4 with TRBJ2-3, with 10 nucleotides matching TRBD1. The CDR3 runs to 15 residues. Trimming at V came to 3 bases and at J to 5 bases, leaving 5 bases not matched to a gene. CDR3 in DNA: TGTGCCAGCAGTTTGGGGGACAGGGGCATAGATACGCAGTATTTT. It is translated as CASSLGDRGIDTQYF.

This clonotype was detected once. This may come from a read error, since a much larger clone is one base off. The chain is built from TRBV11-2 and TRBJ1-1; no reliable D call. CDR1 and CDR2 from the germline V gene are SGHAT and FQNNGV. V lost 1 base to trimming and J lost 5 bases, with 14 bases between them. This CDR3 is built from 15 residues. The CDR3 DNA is TGTGCCAGCAGCTTAGTGCCTAACATGATAACTGAAGCTTTCTTT. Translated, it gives CASSLVPNMITEAFF. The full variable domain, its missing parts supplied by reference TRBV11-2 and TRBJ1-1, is EAGVAQSPRYKIIEKRQSVAFWCNPISGHATLYWYQQILGQGPKLLIQFQNNGVVDDSQLPKDRFSAERLKGVDSTLKIQPAKLEDSAVYLCASSLVPNMITEAFFGQGTRLTVV.

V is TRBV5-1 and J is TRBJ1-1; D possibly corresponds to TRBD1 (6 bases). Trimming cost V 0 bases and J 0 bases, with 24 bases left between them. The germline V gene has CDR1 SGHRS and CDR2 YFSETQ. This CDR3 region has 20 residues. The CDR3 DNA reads TGCGCCAGCAGCTTGGGTGGGGGGCTCGACACCCATCACATGAACACTGAAGCTTTCTTT. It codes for CASSLGGGLDTHHMNTEAFF.

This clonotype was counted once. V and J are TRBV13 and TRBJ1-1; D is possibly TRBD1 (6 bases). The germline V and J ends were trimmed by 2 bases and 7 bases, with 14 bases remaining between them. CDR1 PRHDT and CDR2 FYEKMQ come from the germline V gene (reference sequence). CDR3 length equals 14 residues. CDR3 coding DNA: TGTGCCAGCAGCTTATGGTCAGGGGTCTTTGAAGCTTTCTTT. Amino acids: CASSLWSGVFEAFF. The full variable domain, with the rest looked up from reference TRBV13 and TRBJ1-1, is AAGVIQSPRHLIKEKRETATLKCYPIPRHDTVYWYQQGPGQDPQFLISFYEKMQSDKGSIPDRFSAQQFSDYHSELNMSSLELGDSALYFCASSLWSGVFEAFFGQGTRLTVV.

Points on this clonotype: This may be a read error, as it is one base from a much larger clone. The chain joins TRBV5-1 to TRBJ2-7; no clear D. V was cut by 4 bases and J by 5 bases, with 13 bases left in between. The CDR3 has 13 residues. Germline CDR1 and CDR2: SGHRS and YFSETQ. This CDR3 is CASSMSRVDEQYF. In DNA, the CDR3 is TGCGCCAGCAGCATGAGTAGAGTCGACGAGCAGTACTTC.

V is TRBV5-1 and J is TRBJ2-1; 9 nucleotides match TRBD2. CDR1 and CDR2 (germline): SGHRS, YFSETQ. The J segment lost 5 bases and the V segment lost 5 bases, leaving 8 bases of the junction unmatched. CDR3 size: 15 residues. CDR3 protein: CASRPTSGRNNEQFF. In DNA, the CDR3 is TGCGCCAGCAGACCCACTAGCGGGCGAAACAATGAGCAGTTCTTC.

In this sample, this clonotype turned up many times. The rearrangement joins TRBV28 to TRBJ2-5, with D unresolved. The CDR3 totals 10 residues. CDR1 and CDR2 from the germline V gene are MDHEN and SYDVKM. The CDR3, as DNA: TGTGCTTCGTTACAAGAGACCCAGTACTTC. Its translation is CASLQETQYF. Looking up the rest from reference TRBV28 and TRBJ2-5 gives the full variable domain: DVKVTQSSRYLVKRTGEKVFLECVQDMDHENMFWYRQDPGLGLRLIYFSYDVKMKEKGDIPEGYSVSREKKERFSLILESASTNQTSMYLCASLQETQYFGPGTRLLVL.

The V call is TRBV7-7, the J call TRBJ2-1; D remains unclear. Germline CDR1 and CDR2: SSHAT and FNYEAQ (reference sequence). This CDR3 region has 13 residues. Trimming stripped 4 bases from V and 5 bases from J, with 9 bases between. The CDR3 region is CASSSRVHNEQFF. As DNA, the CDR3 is TGTGCCAGCAGCTCCCGTGTCCACAATGAGCAGTTCTTC.

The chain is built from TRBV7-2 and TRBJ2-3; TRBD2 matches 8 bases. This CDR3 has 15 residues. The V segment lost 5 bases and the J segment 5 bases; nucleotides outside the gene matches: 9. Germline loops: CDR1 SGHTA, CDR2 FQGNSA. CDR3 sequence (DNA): TGTGCCAGCAGCGTCCCGGGACTAGAGCGAGATACGCAGTATTTT. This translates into CASSVPGLERDTQYF.

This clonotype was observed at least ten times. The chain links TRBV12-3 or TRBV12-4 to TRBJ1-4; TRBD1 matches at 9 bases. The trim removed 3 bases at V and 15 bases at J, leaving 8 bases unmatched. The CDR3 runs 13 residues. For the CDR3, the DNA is TGTGCCAGCAGTTTCGCGGACAGGGGAGAAGTGTTTTTT. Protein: CASSFADRGEVFF.

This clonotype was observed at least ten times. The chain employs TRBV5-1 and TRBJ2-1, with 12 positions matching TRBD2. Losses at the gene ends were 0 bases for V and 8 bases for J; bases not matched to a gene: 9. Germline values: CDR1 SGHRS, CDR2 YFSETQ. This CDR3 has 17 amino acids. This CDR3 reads CASSLGLAGVSVHEQFF. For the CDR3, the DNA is TGCGCCAGCAGCTTGGGACTAGCGGGAGTATCAGTCCATGAGCAGTTCTTC.

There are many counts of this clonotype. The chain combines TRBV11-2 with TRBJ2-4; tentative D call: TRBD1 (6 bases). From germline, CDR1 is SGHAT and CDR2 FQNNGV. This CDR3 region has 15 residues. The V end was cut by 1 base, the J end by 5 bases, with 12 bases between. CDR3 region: CASSLGVGAQNIQYF. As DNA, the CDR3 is TGTGCCAGCAGCTTAGGTGTGGGGGCCCAAAACATTCAGTACTTC. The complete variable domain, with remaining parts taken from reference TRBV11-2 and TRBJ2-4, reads EAGVAQSPRYKIIEKRQSVAFWCNPISGHATLYWYQQILGQGPKLLIQFQNNGVVDDSQLPKDRFSAERLKGVDSTLKIQPAKLEDSAVYLCASSLGVGAQNIQYFGAGTRLSVL.

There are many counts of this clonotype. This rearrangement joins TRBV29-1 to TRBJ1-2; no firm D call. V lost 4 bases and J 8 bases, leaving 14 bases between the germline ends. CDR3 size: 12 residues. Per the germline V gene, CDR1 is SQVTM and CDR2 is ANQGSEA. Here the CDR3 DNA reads TGCAGCGTTGCGAATATAGTGGAGGGCTACACCTTC. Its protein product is CSVANIVEGYTF.

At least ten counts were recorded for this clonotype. CDR3 protein: CASSENWDWLNNEQFF. In nucleotides, the CDR3 is TGTGCCAGCAGTGAAAATTGGGACTGGCTAAACAATGAGCAGTTCTTC. This chain uses TRBV6-1 with TRBJ2-1; D is perhaps TRBD2 (6 bases). Germline V gene lookup returns CDR1 MNHNS and CDR2 SASEGT. The germline V and J ends were trimmed by 2 bases and 5 bases, with 16 bases remaining between them. The CDR3 runs to 16 residues.

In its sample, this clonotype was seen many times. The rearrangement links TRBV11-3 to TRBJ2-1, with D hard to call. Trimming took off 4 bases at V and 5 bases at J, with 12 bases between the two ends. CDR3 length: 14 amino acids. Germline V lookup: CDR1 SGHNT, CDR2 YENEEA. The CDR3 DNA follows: TGTGCCAGCAGCTCTGGACGTACCAACAATGAGCAGTTCTTC. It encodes CASSSGRTNNEQFF.

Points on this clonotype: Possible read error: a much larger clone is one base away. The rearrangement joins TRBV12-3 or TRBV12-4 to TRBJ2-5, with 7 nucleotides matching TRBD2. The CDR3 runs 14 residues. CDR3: CASSLLAIQETRYF. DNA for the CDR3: TGTGCCAGCAGCCTACTAGCGATACAAGAGACCCGGTACTTC.

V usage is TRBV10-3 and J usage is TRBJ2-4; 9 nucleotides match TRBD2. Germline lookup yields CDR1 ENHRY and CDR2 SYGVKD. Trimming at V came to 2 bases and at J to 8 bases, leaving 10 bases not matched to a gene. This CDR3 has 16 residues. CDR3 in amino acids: CAISEPGREGSYIQYF. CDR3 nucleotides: TGTGCCATCAGTGAGCCGGGGCGGGAGGGCTCGTACATTCAGTACTTC.

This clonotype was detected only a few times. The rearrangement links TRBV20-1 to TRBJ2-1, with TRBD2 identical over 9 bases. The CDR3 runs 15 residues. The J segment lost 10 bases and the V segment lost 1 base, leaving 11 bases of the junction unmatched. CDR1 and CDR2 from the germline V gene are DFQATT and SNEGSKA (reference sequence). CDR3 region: CSARAPSGTLGEQFF. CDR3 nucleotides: TGCAGTGCTAGAGCCCCTAGCGGGACCCTCGGGGAGCAGTTCTTC.

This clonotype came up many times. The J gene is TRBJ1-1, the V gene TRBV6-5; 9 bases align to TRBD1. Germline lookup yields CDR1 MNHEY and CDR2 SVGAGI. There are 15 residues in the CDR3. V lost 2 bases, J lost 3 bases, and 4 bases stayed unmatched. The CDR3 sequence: CASSYTGGLDTEAFF. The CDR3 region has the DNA TGTGCCAGCAGTTACACAGGGGGCTTAGACACTGAAGCTTTCTTT.

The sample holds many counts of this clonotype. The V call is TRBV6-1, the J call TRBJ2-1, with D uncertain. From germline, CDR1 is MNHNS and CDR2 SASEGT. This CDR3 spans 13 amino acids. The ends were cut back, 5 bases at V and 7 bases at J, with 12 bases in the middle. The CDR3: CASSPGLLNEQFF. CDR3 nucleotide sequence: TGTGCCAGCAGTCCCGGGCTTCTAAATGAGCAGTTCTTC.

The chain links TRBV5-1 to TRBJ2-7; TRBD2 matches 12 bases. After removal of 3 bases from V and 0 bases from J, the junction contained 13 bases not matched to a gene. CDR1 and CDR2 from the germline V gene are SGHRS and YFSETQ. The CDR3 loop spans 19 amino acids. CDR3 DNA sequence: TGCGCCAGCAGCTCCCTTCCCGCGACTAGCGGGGGAGCCTCCTACGAGCAGTACTTC. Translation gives CASSSLPATSGGASYEQYF.

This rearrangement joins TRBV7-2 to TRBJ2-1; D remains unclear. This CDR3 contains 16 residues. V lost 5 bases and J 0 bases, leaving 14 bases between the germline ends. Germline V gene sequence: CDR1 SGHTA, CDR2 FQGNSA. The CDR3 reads CASSPDRSSSYNEQFF. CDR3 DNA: TGTGCCAGCAGCCCGGACCGTTCGAGCTCCTACAATGAGCAGTTCTTC.

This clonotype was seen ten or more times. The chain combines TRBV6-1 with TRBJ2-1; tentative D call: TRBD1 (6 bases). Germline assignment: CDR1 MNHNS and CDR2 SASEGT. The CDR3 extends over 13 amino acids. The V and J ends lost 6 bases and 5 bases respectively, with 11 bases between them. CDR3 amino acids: CASSPDSNNEQFF. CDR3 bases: TGTGCCAGCAGCCCGGACAGTAACAATGAGCAGTTCTTC.

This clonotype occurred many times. CDR3 in amino acids: CSARVRNTDTQYF. Here the CDR3 DNA reads TGCAGTGCTAGAGTGAGGAACACAGATACGCAGTATTTT. The chain recombines TRBV20-1 with TRBJ2-3; D unresolved. There are 13 residues in the CDR3. V lost 1 base, J lost 2 bases, and 7 bases lay in between. CDR1 is DFQATT, CDR2 SNEGSKA, per germline (reference sequence).

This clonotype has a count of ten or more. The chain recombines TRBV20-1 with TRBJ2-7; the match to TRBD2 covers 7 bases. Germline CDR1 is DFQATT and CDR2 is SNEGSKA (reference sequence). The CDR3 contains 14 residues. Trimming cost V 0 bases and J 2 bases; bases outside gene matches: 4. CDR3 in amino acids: CSARDAAGAYEQYF. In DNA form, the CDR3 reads TGCAGTGCTAGAGACGCCGCGGGGGCCTACGAGCAGTACTTC.

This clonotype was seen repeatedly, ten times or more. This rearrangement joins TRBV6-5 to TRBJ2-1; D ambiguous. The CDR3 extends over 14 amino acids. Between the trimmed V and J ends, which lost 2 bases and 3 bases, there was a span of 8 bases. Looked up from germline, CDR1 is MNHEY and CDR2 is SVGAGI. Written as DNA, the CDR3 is TGTGCCAGCAGTTACCAGGCGGACTACAATGAGCAGTTCTTC. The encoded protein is CASSYQADYNEQFF.